This T cell receptor beta chain was retrieved from a study of tumor-infiltrating lymphocytes in primary liver carcinoma. Overall study: Tumors were stage T1-T3 N0M0, roughly 4 to 10 cm across.

A constant-region primer served to make TCR beta cDNA from about 530 ng total RNA. It was through three nested multiplex PCR rounds of slightly modified ARM-PCR that TCR beta libraries arose. Rounds one and two of PCR, each of 9 to 11 cycles, were primed with TRBV1-TRBV30 forward primers and a C-beta reverse primer. TCRdb re-called the multiplex PCR reads with MiXCR, one entry per CDR3 protein. This table has 90,000 to 110,000 distinct CDR3 sequences, around 83% appearing once. Joint extraction of RNA and DNA used roughly 20-33 mg of bulk tissue that was unsorted. The CDR3 is 19 amino acids. Germline values: CDR1 MNHEY, CDR2 SVGAGI. Remarks on this clonotype: At one end, the junction sequence differs from germline, possibly due to a read error.

The rearrangement links TRBV6-5 to TRBJ2-6, with D possibly being TRBD1 (5 bases). The sequenced sample was liver tumor tissue from sampling region 3. Subset here: tumor region T3, left-lateral pole. The receptor comes from a man aged 35-49 years with primary liver carcinoma and hepatitis B virus infection. Here the CDR3 DNA reads TGTGCCAGCTGCCGACCCTGGGCAGGGCCCTTATCTGGGGCCAACATCCTGACTTTC. Amino acid sequence: CASCRPWAGPLSGANILTF.